This is a list of T cell receptor beta chains from one sample in a study of blood T cell repertoires in COVID-19. Libraries were prepared by immunoSEQ multiplex PCR; TCRdb keeps only in-frame clonotypes and omits some of them. The sample has roughly 150,000 clones, about four fifths seen once. Input material: peripheral blood. Receptor source: a man aged 70 or older who had recovered from COVID-19. Each CDR3 is given with its conserved first and last residue. The order of the fields is V gene, J gene, D gene, CDR3 DNA, CDR3 protein. A D gene is named only where the DNA matches it firmly.

>TRBV7-9|TRBJ1-4|-
TGTGCCAGCAGTGGGGGCGCGGGGAGGGCTAATGAAAAACTGTTTTTT
CASSGGAGRANEKLFF
>TRBV4-3|TRBJ1-2|TRBD1
TGCGCCAGCAGCGGGGGGACAGGCTCTAACTATGGCTACACCTTC
CASSGGTGSNYGYTF
>TRBV3-1/TRBV3-2|TRBJ2-7|TRBD1
TGTGCCAGCAGCCTGGACAGGAACGAGCAGTACTTC
CASSLDRNEQYF
>TRBV7-3|TRBJ2-3|TRBD2
TGTGCCAGCAGCTTAGGCCGACTAGCGGGAAAATCCTCTGGACACACAGATACGCAGTATTTT
CASSLGRLAGKSSGHTDTQYF
>TRBV10-3|TRBJ1-1|-
TGTGCCATCAGTGAAGCCCTGCGGAACACTGAAGCTTTCTTT
CAISEALRNTEAFF
>TRBV30|TRBJ1-1|-
TGTGCCTGGAGTCCCCAGGAAAACACTGAAGCTTTCTTT
CAWSPQENTEAFF
>TRBV7-2|TRBJ1-6|TRBD1
TGTGCCAGCAGCGCCCGGGACAGCGATAGGGCACCCCTCCACTTT
CASSARDSDRAPLHF
>TRBV6-4|TRBJ2-1|TRBD2
TGTGCCAGCAGTGACATTAGCGGGTCCAGGCAGTTCTTC
CASSDISGSRQFF
>TRBV28|TRBJ1-2|-
TGTGCCAGCAGCTCCGACATAAATGGCTACACCTTC
CASSSDINGYTF
>TRBV3-1/TRBV3-2|TRBJ2-5|TRBD2
TGTGCCAGCAGCCTTGTTCGGGGACTAGCGGGAGCCCAAGGGCGGGAGACCCAGTACTTC
CASSLVRGLAGAQGRETQYF
>TRBV20-1|TRBJ2-1|-
TGCAGTGCTAGAGCCGACAATGAGCAGTTCTTC
CSARADNEQFF
>TRBV7-6|TRBJ2-1|-
TGTGCCAGCAGCCAGAGATCCCGGGGTAATGAGCAGTTCTTC
CASSQRSRGNEQFF
>TRBV6-1|TRBJ1-2|TRBD1
TGTGCCAGCAGTGAACCGAGTAGTTTTTTTGGCAGGGGGCATGGCTACACCTTC
CASSEPSSFFGRGHGYTF
>TRBV10-3|TRBJ1-2|TRBD1
TGTGCCATCACGGGACAGGGAAGCGGCTACACCTTC
CAITGQGSGYTF